This TCR beta chain was profiled in a study of T cell responses to AZD1222 COVID-19 vaccine. The CDR3 runs to 13 residues. The germline gives CDR1 MNHEY, CDR2 SVGAGI. V lost 6 bases, J lost 1 base, and 9 bases lay in between. Concerning this clone: Antigen: not known.

Assay used: immunoSEQ multiplex PCR; TCRdb lists only in-frame clones, some missing. The sample has fewer than 200,000 clones, almost 90% seen once. Study outcomes and limitations: Per reports, nearly half of all spike-specific TCRs target regions that are unmutated in variants. Compared with day 0, the breadth and depth of the Spike-specific TCR repertoire rose significantly after two doses of AZD1222.

The sequence was collected from an adult who received the AZD1222 COVID-19 vaccine. The sample in question was peripheral blood, obtained 28 days after the second AZD1222 dose. This rearrangement joins TRBV6-5 to TRBJ1-1; TRBD1 might be the D (6 bases). The CDR3: CASRPTGNTEAFF. CDR3 DNA sequence: TGTGCCAGCAGACCGACAGGGAACACTGAAGCTTTCTTT.